This T cell receptor beta chain was obtained from a study of CD4 T cells in relation to SARS-CoV-2 and coronaviruses. The assay was immunoSEQ multiplex PCR, and TCRdb's table has in-frame clones only and misses some. The sample lists 20,000 to 25,000 clones, around 76% occurring once. Before the COVID-19 pandemic, during about 2011-2019, CD4+ T cells were taken from unexposed donors. CD4+ T cells were isolated from the cells after 10 days of culture. Cells permitting, SARS-CoV-2 S/N and four cold-coronavirus spikes were tested on unexposed-donor CD4+ T cells. Remarks on this clone: Its antigen is as yet unknown.

The CDR3 totals 16 residues. V lost 7 bases to trimming and J lost 7 bases; unmatched junction nucleotides: 9. Germline CDR1 LNHDA, CDR2 SQIVND (reference sequence). The chain uses TRBV19 and TRBJ2-4, with 14 positions matching TRBD2. The sequencing sample was made of CD4+ T cells from PBMCs, cultured in vitro. The receptor's source is a human donor in good health. In nucleotides, the CDR3 is TGTGCCAGTAAAAAAGGGACTAGCGGGAGAGGGAACATTCAGTACTTC. It translates to CASKKGTSGRGNIQYF.